This T cell receptor (beta chain) comes out of a study of cytomegalovirus exposure and HLA in healthy donors. PCR involved 60 Vbeta and 13 Jbeta primers. The method was immunoSEQ multiplex PCR; TCRdb's version includes in-frame clones alone and lacks a portion of them. The profile covers 120,000 to 150,000 clones, with roughly 80% appearing a single time and about 4.3% taken by the ten largest. The germline CDR1 and CDR2 sequences are ENHRY and SYGVKD. Trimming stripped 3 bases from V and 4 bases from J, with 16 bases between. The CDR3 is 15 residues long. The sample was PBMCs. The source is a woman aged 40-49 years in good health and CMV-seropositive. The genes are TRBV10-3 and TRBJ2-7; D is ambiguous. CDR3 in amino acids: CAISDPTREAYEQYF. In DNA, the CDR3 is TGTGCCATCAGTGACCCCACCCGAGAGGCTTACGAGCAGTACTTC.